This T cell receptor beta chain was captured in a study of blood T cell repertoires in COVID-19. Whole-study context: Whether acute or convalescent, the COVID-19 samples came from the United States, Italy and Spain. The cDNA or gDNA used as material had been derived from T cells, B-cell-depleted T cells, or PBMCs.

Original handling: Amplification of reference gene primers was used by the study to estimate nucleated cell counts. Using immunoSEQ multiplex PCR, the repertoire was profiled, and TCRdb retains in-frame clones only, with some absent. D and trimming come from the DNA, and the V and J calls and clone size come from that table. Of approximately 38,000 clones in the sample, approximately 92% were seen once. This clone is a singleton in its sample. Germline CDR1 is SGHNT and CDR2 is YENEEA. The CDR3 consists of 16 residues. The V segment lost 6 bases and the J segment 4 bases; nucleotides outside the gene matches: 7.

The clonotype was recovered from a woman older than 75 with acute or convalescent COVID-19. The V gene is TRBV11-3, the J gene TRBJ2-1; TRBD2 matches at 12 bases. The sample comprised peripheral blood. In DNA, the CDR3 is TGTGCCAGCAGTCCAACTAGCGGGGGGACGTACAATGAGCAGTTCTTC. Amino acid sequence: CASSPTSGGTYNEQFF.